This entry describes one T cell receptor (beta chain). This sequence may be a read error, since a much larger clone differs from it by one base. A CD8+CD4-CCR7+CD45RA+ gate was used to sort naive CD8 T cells. The CDR3 length is 16 residues. CDR1 is SGHAT and CDR2 is FQNNGV in the germline V gene. The V gene lost 0 bases and the J gene lost 6 bases, with 17 bases spanning the gap. The sample comes from a study of molecular identifiers for immune sequencing clone quantification. TCRdb recomputed calls from the PCR reads with MiXCR, one row per CDR3 protein. Among about half a million distinct CDR3 sequences, 20% to 25% were seen once, and the ten largest hold 0.84%.

The rearrangement uses TRBV11-2 and TRBJ1-1; D is undetermined. The material sequenced was naive CD8+ T cells from blood, with Jurkat cell RNA spiked in. Documented subset: FACS-sorted CD8+CD4-CCR7+CD45RA+ naive T cells. The TCR comes from a human donor in good health. Some libraries in this study had Jurkat cell RNA spiked in. The chain's CDR3 is CASSLEFEGGPSEAFF. The CDR3 DNA reads TGTGCCAGCAGCTTAGAGTTTGAAGGCGGCCCGTCTGAAGCTTTCTTT.